This entry describes one T cell receptor beta chain. Its antigen is unidentified. This entry is derived from a study of T cell repertoires in cytomegalovirus infection. Whole-study context: Well-studied HLA-B-restricted epitopes and recently identified HLA-C-restricted epitopes of CMV were both used in the study. It can be stated that public TCR beta signatures indicated CMV infection as well as a matching HLA type.

TCRdb recomputed calls from the reads with MiXCR, one row per CDR3 protein. Of about 700,000 distinct CDR3 sequences in the sample, around 31% are singletons; the top ten hold roughly 18%. Study findings and constraints: Clonotype analysis showed dominance of the ex vivo response by HLA-C-restricted CMV-specific TCR beta clonotypes. Identification of carriers of CMV plus the relevant HLA was performed using cumulative public TCR beta family frequency.

The germline CDR1 and CDR2 sequences are MNHEY and SMNVEV (reference sequence). Trimming stripped 2 bases from V and 1 base from J, with 13 bases between. This CDR3 has 16 residues. The source of this sequence is a human donor in good health (CMV status not recorded). Some clones in this sample may be carry-over from other donors' samples. The sequencing here drew on cultured PBMCs, taken from culture after CMV antigen stimulation. V and J are TRBV27 and TRBJ2-3; the D gene is possibly TRBD1 (6 bases). The CDR3 loop is CASSLGPGEGTDTQYF. CDR3 coding DNA: TGTGCCAGCAGTTTAGGTCCAGGGGAAGGCACAGATACGCAGTATTTT.